The table lists the clone carrying this TCR beta chain with a few counts. Its target is unknown. This may be a read error, as it is one base from a much larger clone. A read error is likely, as this CDR3 ends without the conserved phenylalanine or tryptophan. Sorted naive CD8 T cells, 20,000 to 1,000,000, were sequenced from 10%, 30% or 50% RNA. This sample stems from a study of molecular identifiers for immune sequencing clone quantification. Study-level points and caveats: Effector cells kept over 98% of their molecules in clones above 20 RNA copies, while naive cells kept under 1% there.

CDR3 length: 15 amino acids. With 8 bases clipped from V and 2 bases from J, the junction kept 11 bases outside the gene matches. As previously described, bulk TCR libraries were made using listed TCR primers. TCRdb called the PCR reads again in MiXCR, with one record for every CDR3 protein. The sample has over 600,000 distinct CDR3 sequences, approximately 20% seen once; the top ten hold 0.7% to 1%. The sequencing input was naive CD8+ T cells from blood, with Jurkat cell RNA spiked in. Subset denoted: FACS-sorted CD8+CD4-CCR7+CD45RA+ naive T cells. This sequence was found in a human donor in good health. Some libraries in this study had Jurkat cell RNA spiked in. The V gene is TRBV5-3, the J gene TRBJ2-5; 8 nucleotides line up with TRBD2. TRBV5-3 is treated as an ORF (open reading frame) with a function not yet certain. This CDR3 reads CASSSPGTSQETQYS. The CDR3 DNA is TGTGCCAGCAGTTCCCCCGGGACTAGTCAAGAGACCCAGTACTCC.